This T cell receptor beta chain was profiled in a study of T cell responses to AZD1222 COVID-19 vaccine. Study-level results: Clonal diversity was possibly underestimated, and white British individuals and females predominated among donors. Repertoires were obtained solely post-peak T cell response.

This clone was seen only once. The antigen remains unidentified. V was shortened by 2 bases and J by 4 bases, with 8 bases between the two germline ends. The CDR3 covers 14 residues. Germline V CDR1 and CDR2: KGHSH, LQKENI. TCRdb keeps only in-frame clones here, not all; method: immunoSEQ multiplex PCR. The data hold 150,000 or so clones, with around 92% observed a single time. The sample consisted of peripheral blood, taken 28 days after the second AZD1222 dose. The chain employs TRBV18 and TRBJ1-4; no definite D call. The TCR was taken from an adult who received the AZD1222 COVID-19 vaccine. The CDR3 loop reads CASSPRADNEKLFF. The CDR3, as DNA: TGTGCCAGCTCACCAAGGGCAGATAATGAAAAACTGTTTTTT. Using reference TRBV18 and TRBJ1-4 for the parts outside the CDR3, the full variable domain is NAGVMQNPRHLVRRRGQEARLRCSPMKGHSHVYWYRQLPEEGLKFMVYLQKENIIDESGMPKERFSAEFPKEGPSILRIQQVVRGDSAAYFCASSPRADNEKLFFGSGTQLSVL.